The 18 T cell receptor beta chains given below trace back to one sample, sequenced in a study of blood T cell repertoires in COVID-19. Only in-frame clones appear in the TCRdb table, and some are missing; sequencing was by immunoSEQ multiplex PCR. This sample has over 50,000 clones, with around four fifths found just once. The sequenced sample consisted of peripheral blood. Source of these receptors: a woman aged 50 to 65 with active or convalescent COVID-19.

The rearrangement uses TRBV7-8 and TRBJ1-2; D is possibly TRBD1 (5 bases). From germline, CDR1 is SGHVS and CDR2 FQNEAQ. Trimming left V 0 bases short and J 8 bases short, with 13 bases between. This CDR3 is built from 14 residues. The CDR3 coding sequence is TGTGCCAGCAGCTTAGCGCGGGGGGTCGGCGGCTACACCTTC. It encodes CASSLARGVGGYTF.

The chain joins TRBV9 to TRBJ1-2; possibly TRBD1 for D (5 bases). Germline loops: CDR1 SGDLS, CDR2 YYNGEE. The V end lost 4 bases, the J end lost 5 bases, and 15 bases lay between the germline ends. The CDR3 loop spans 14 amino acids. In DNA, the CDR3 is TGTGCCAGCAGCTCAGGTCGTGGGGCTTATGGCTACACCTTC. Translated: CASSSGRGAYGYTF.

The chain employs TRBV5-4 and TRBJ2-3; 15 nucleotides match TRBD2. Germline CDR1 SGHNT, CDR2 YYREEE (reference sequence). Trimming cost V 5 bases and J 6 bases; bases outside gene matches: 16. The CDR3 has 19 amino acids. The CDR3 region is CASSSASSGTSGRLDTQYF. The CDR3 coding sequence is TGTGCCAGCAGTTCTGCTAGCTCCGGGACTAGCGGGAGGCTTGATACGCAGTATTTT.

The rearrangement links TRBV6-5 to TRBJ1-4; D perhaps matches TRBD1 (5 bases). V was pared by 6 bases and J by 4 bases, with 15 bases between. Germline V gene sequence: CDR1 MNHEY, CDR2 SVGAGI. The CDR3 has 15 amino acids. The CDR3 loop is CASRDLGGINEKLFF. The CDR3 coding sequence is TGTGCCAGCAGGGACCTCGGGGGGATTAATGAAAAACTGTTTTTT.

The genes are TRBV24-1 and TRBJ2-7; TRBD2 agrees at 9 bases. This CDR3 contains 14 residues. With V trimmed by 5 bases and J by 5 bases, 6 bases remained unmatched. The V gene's germline CDR1 is KGHDR and CDR2 SFDVKD. The CDR3 loop is CATSAAGGEDEQYF. The CDR3 nucleotides read TGTGCCACCAGTGCAGCGGGAGGAGAGGACGAGCAGTACTTC.

V gene TRBV5-5 combines with J gene TRBJ2-7, with 11 bases matching TRBD2. The germline V gene has CDR1 SGHKS and CDR2 YYEKEE (reference sequence). The length of the CDR3 is 15 residues. V shed 3 bases and J 4 bases; nucleotides not matched to a gene: 6. The CDR3 is CASSSRIAGGYEQYF. DNA for the CDR3: TGTGCCAGCAGCTCGCGGATAGCGGGGGGGTACGAGCAGTACTTC.

The V call is TRBV25-1, the J call TRBJ1-2; a weak D match, TRBD1 (5 bases). The CDR3 length is 15 residues. V lost 1 base and J lost 7, with 16 bases in between. CDR1 is MGHDK, CDR2 SYGVNS, per germline. The CDR3 loop reads CASSESDRTPGGYTF. DNA for the CDR3: TGTGCCAGCAGTGAATCCGACAGAACCCCTGGTGGCTACACCTTC.

This chain links TRBV9 with TRBJ1-6; 10 positions agree with TRBD1. Germline loops: CDR1 SGDLS, CDR2 YYNGEE. The CDR3 runs 17 residues. The V segment lost 0 bases and the J segment 9 bases; nucleotides outside the gene matches: 9. CDR3 sequence (DNA): TGTGCCAGCAGCGTAGCCCCCCACGACAGGGGGCTTTCACCCCTCCACTTT. This codes for CASSVAPHDRGLSPLHF.

The V and J genes are TRBV10-3 and TRBJ2-7; D call uncertain. The V gene's germline CDR1 is ENHRY and CDR2 SYGVKD. The CDR3 consists of 12 residues. V dropped 6 bases and J dropped 0 bases, with 6 bases sitting between them. The CDR3 spells CAISPSSYEQYF. CDR3 DNA: TGTGCCATCAGCCCGAGCTCCTACGAGCAGTACTTC.

The chain has TRBV10-3 and TRBJ1-1; possibly TRBD1 for D (5 bases). Trimming shortened V by 4 bases and J by 4 bases, and 13 bases separated the two germline ends. This CDR3 contains 14 residues. Germline V gives CDR1 ENHRY, CDR2 SYGVKD. The CDR3 reads CAISGFQGGTEAFF. The CDR3 DNA follows: TGTGCCATCAGTGGCTTTCAGGGAGGCACTGAAGCTTTCTTT.

The chain recombines TRBV18 with TRBJ2-5; possibly TRBD2 for D (5 bases). V was shortened by 3 bases and J by 3 bases, with 8 bases between the two germline ends. The CDR3 is 13 residues long. Germline V gives CDR1 KGHSH, CDR2 LQKENI. CDR3 DNA sequence: TGTGCCAGCTCACCTTCGGGGAAAGAGACCCAGTACTTC. It encodes CASSPSGKETQYF.

This clone was recorded only once. This chain uses TRBV6-5 with TRBJ1-2; D ambiguous. The germline gives CDR1 MNHEY, CDR2 SVGAGI. V shed 4 bases and J shed 9 bases, with 18 bases lying between them. The CDR3 consists of 14 residues. The CDR3 region is CASSSTFRSASYTF. DNA for the CDR3: TGTGCCAGCAGTTCAACCTTCCGGAGTGCCAGCTACACCTTC.

This clone was observed once. The chain employs TRBV6-2 or TRBV6-3 and TRBJ2-3; 11 nucleotides match TRBD2. CDR1 MNHEY and CDR2 SVGEGT come from the germline V gene. With 6 bases clipped from V and 3 bases from J, the junction kept 2 bases outside the gene matches. The CDR3 length is 14 residues. The CDR3 region has the DNA TGTGCCAGCAGCTGGACTAGCGGGACAGATACGCAGTATTTT. Amino acids: CASSWTSGTDTQYF.

The chain has TRBV4-3 and TRBJ2-7; 11 bases are shared with TRBD1. CDR1 and CDR2 (germline): LGHNA, YSLEER. The CDR3 has 16 residues. With V trimmed by 0 bases and J by 6 bases, 7 bases remained unmatched. The CDR3 DNA is TGCGCCAGCAGCCAAGATCTAGGACAGGGGGCCAGCGAGCAGTACTTC. It translates to CASSQDLGQGASEQYF.

V and J are TRBV7-9 and TRBJ1-3; 9 nucleotides line up with TRBD1. This CDR3 is 16 amino acids long. The V segment lost 7 bases and the J segment 3 bases; nucleotides outside the gene matches: 10. CDR1 is SEHNR, CDR2 FQNEAQ, per germline (reference sequence). CDR3 residues: CASTPQGANVGNTIYF. CDR3 nucleotides: TGTGCCAGCACACCACAGGGGGCGAATGTTGGAAACACCATATATTTT.

The chain joins TRBV7-2 to TRBJ2-7; TRBD2 matches at 13 bases. Losses at the gene ends were 5 bases for V and 4 bases for J; bases not matched to a gene: 5. This CDR3 has 15 residues. CDR1 and CDR2 from the germline V gene are SGHTA and FQGNSA. The CDR3 reads CASSPGLAGIYEQYF. In DNA form, the CDR3 reads TGTGCCAGCAGCCCGGGACTAGCGGGAATTTACGAGCAGTACTTC.

The CDR3 bases are TGTGCCAGCAGCTTAGCCCGCGGACAGGGCGGGGACGCCGGGGAGCTGTTTTTT. Protein: CASSLARGQGGDAGELFF. V and J are TRBV11-2 and TRBJ2-2, with TRBD1 matching over 8 bases. Germline V gene lookup returns CDR1 SGHAT and CDR2 FQNNGV. This CDR3 has 18 amino acids. J was trimmed by 6 bases and V by 1 base; bases with no gene match: 13.

The chain is built from TRBV5-4 and TRBJ1-1, with no clear D. Germline loops: CDR1 SGHNT, CDR2 YYREEE (reference sequence). The CDR3 length is 13 residues. The germline V and J ends were trimmed by 0 bases and 10 bases, with 13 bases remaining between them. This CDR3 is CASSLDSNSIAFF. The CDR3 DNA reads as TGTGCCAGCAGCTTGGACAGTAACTCGATAGCTTTCTTT.